This T cell receptor beta chain came from a study of glioma-infiltrating T cells. Study information: Some 1 million peripheral T cells were targeted at roughly 4.5- to 11-fold coverage.

This clonotype appeared many times. The CDR3 spans 12 residues. V lost 1 base and J lost 12, with 10 bases in between. Germline CDR1 reads SNHLY; CDR2 reads FYNNEI. Amplification of TCR alpha and beta CDR3 regions from RNA used iRepertoire nested multiplex PCR. One entry per CDR3 protein results from TCRdb running MiXCR on the multiplex PCR reads. The table has fewer than 500,000 distinct CDR3 sequences, roughly two fifths seen once. This rearrangement joins TRBV2 to TRBJ1-5; D is ambiguous. Sequenced material: glioma tissue, nonneoplastic brain tissue, or PBMCs (not recorded which). The TCR comes from a human donor with low-grade glioma or glioblastoma, undergoing nonglioma brain surgery, or in good health (not recorded which). The CDR3 sequence: CASSEELSLQHF. In DNA, the CDR3 is TGTGCCAGCAGTGAAGAACTCTCGCTCCAGCATTTT.